This TCR beta chain was observed in a study of blood T cell repertoires in COVID-19. J gave up 4 bases and V 3 bases, and 9 bases lay outside the gene matches. CDR3 length: 15 residues. The germline V gene encodes CDR1 SGHTS and CDR2 YDEGEE. The data were produced by immunoSEQ multiplex PCR, yet TCRdb's version contains in-frame clones alone and is incomplete. The sample holds 170,000 or so clones, roughly 83% seen once. The sequenced sample was peripheral blood. The chain uses TRBV5-8 and TRBJ1-1; 7 nucleotides align to TRBD1. This clonotype was obtained from a human donor in a cohort sampled during active COVID-19. The CDR3 sequence: CASSWRGGGGTEAFF. CDR3 DNA sequence: TGTGCCAGCAGCTGGCGAGGGGGCGGAGGCACTGAAGCTTTCTTT.